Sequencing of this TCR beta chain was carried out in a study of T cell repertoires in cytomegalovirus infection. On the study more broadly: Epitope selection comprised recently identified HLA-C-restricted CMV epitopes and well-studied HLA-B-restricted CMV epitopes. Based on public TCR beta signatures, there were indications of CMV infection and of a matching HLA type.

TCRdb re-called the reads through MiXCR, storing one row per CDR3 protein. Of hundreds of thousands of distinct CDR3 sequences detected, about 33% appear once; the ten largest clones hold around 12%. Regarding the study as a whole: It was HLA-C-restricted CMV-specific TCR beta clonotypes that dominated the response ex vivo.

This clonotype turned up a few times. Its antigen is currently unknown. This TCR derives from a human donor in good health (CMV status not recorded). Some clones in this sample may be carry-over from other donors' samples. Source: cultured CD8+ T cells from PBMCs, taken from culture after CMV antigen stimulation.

The CDR3 DNA sequence: TGTGCCAGTAGTATATGGCCAAAGCCAGATACGCAGTATTTT. Its translation: CASSIWPKPDTQYF. V is TRBV19 and J is TRBJ2-3; D is unclear. CDR3 size: 14 residues. The germline V gene has CDR1 LNHDA and CDR2 SQIVND (reference sequence). V lost 2 bases and J lost 4, with 10 bases in between.